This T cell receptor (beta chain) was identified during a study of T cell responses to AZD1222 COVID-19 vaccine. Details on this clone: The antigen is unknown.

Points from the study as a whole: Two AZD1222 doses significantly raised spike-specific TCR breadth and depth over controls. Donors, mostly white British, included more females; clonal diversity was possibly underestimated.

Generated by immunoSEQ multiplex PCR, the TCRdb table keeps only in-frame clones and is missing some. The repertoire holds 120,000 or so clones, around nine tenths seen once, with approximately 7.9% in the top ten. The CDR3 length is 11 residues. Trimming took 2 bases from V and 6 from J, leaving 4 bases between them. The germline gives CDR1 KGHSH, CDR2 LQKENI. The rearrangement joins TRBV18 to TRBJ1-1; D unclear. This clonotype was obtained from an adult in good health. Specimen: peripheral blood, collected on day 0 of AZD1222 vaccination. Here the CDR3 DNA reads TGTGCCAGCTCACCAGGGGCTGAAGCTTTCTTT. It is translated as CASSPGAEAFF.